This TCR beta chain was observed in a study of blood T cell repertoires in COVID-19 (dated by TCRdb to the early 2020s). Regarding the study in general: Samples from collaborators originated in the United States, Italy and Spain and spanned both the acute and convalescent phases of COVID-19. Sample metadata almost always included a de-identified subject ID, COVID-19 status, age in years and sex. Deeply sampled blood TCRbeta repertoires from subjects exposed to, actively infected with, or recovered from COVID-19 were included in the dataset. Samples came from the ongoing ImmuneRACE study (first 160 participants) plus 1,254 subjects from 6 global collaborators. The prospective study material was composed of cDNA or gDNA derived from T cells, B-cell-depleted T cells, or PBMCs. The repertoires were made available in a free public database intended to serve as a resource for research on the immune response to SARS-CoV-2. HLA class I and class II types, where available, came from metadata supplied by the sample provider rather than from assay-based typing.

A note on this clone: The target of this receptor is not known. Base qualities are not recorded, but no much larger clone differs from it by a single base.

Trimming takes 3 bases from V and 4 bases from J, and the germline ends sit 9 bases apart. From the cysteine through the phenylalanine, the CDR3 covers 14 amino acids. The read is trimmed to its CDR3 DNA, 42 bases read in frame from base 1. For CDR1 and CDR2, the germline V gene lists MDHEN and SYDVKM. General study outcomes and caveats: How much clinical and demographic metadata was included differed by source and by participant, and the metadata was provided uncurated.

TCRbeta CDR3 regions were amplified from genomic DNA by means of the immunoSEQ Assay, a bias-controlled multiplex PCR. Concerning the study's data processing: Nucleated cell counts per sample were estimated from amplification of reference gene primers within the assay. Sequence reads were collapsed and filtered to measure the absolute abundance of every unique TCRbeta CDR3 rearrangement. For each sample, productive Simpson clonality was calculated as the square root of Simpson's diversity index over productive rearrangements. TCRdb took over this immuneACCESS table, retaining in-frame rearrangements with V and J assigned. Such tables are incomplete; in checked studies, under half of the missing clones stem from an unresolved V gene, and the remainder is unexplained. V, J and clone size are taken as reported in that table, and D and trimming were inferred from the DNA itself. Present in this sample are under 200,000 clones, approximately 81% of which were seen just once. The ten top clones hold around 5.2% of the sample.

Collaborating institutions collected whole blood in K2EDTA tubes following their own protocols. For TCRbeta analysis, collaborator samples were shipped as frozen whole blood, as isolated PBMCs, or as DNA extracted from either sample type. Sequenced: peripheral blood. The receptor's source is a woman older than 75 with acute or convalescent COVID-19. The rearrangement combines TRBV28 with TRBJ1-4; confidence is insufficient to name the D gene. CDR3 region: CASSLRALNEKLFF. The DNA sequence is given as TGTGCCAGCAGTTTGAGGGCACTTAATGAAAAACTGTTTTTT.